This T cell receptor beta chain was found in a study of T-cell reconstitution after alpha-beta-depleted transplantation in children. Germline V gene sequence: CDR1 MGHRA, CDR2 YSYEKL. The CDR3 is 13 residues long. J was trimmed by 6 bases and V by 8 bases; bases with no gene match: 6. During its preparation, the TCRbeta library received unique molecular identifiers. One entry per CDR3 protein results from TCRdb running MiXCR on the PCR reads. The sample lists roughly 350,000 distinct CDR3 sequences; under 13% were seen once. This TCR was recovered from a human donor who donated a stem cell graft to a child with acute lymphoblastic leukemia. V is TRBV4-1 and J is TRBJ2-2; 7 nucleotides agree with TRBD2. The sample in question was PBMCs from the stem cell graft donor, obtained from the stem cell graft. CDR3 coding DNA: TGCGCCAGCCGACTCACTAGCGCCGGGGAGCTGTTTTTT. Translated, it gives CASRLTSAGELFF.